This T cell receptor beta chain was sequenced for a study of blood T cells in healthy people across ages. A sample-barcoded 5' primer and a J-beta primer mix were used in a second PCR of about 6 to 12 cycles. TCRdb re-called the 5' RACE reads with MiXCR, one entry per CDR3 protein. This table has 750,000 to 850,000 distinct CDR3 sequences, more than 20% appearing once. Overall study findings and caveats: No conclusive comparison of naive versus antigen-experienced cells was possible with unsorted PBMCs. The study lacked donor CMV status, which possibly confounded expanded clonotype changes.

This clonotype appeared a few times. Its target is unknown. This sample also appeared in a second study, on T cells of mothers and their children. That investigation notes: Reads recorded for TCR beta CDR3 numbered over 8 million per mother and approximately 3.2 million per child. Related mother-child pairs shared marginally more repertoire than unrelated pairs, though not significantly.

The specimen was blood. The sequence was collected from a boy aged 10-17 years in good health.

CDR3 sequence: CASSDRTGGVPYEQYF. The DNA of the CDR3 is TGTGCCAGCAGTGACCGAACAGGGGGCGTACCCTACGAGCAGTACTTC. The chain is built from TRBV6-1 and TRBJ2-7; TRBD1 matches 9 bases. The J segment lost 2 bases and the V segment lost 3 bases, leaving 8 bases of the junction unmatched. Germline lookup yields CDR1 MNHNS and CDR2 SASEGT. The CDR3 contains 16 residues.